Below are 27 T cell receptor beta chains sequenced from a single sample in a study of vaccination and CD4 T cells after COVID-19. The Oncomine TCR Beta short-read assay was applied to DNA of cultured CD4+ T cells. TCRdb re-derived calls from the PCR reads in MiXCR, one entry per CDR3 protein. The sample lists about 20,000 distinct CDR3 sequences, about 40% seen once, with around 2.9% in the top ten. Treatment defined: roughly 10-day PBMC culture with coronavirus spike peptide pools or control peptides (ViraFEST assay). These TCRs are of unknown antigen specificity. Sequences were derived from CD4+ T cells from blood, cultured in vitro, sampled after SARS-CoV-2 vaccination. These receptors were obtained from a human donor who had recovered from COVID-19.

In its sample, this clonotype was seen a few times. The rearrangement links TRBV6-1 to TRBJ1-2, with D possibly TRBD1 on 5 matching bases. The CDR3 covers 16 residues. CDR1 is MNHNS, CDR2 SASEGT, per germline. Trimming shortened V by 10 bases and J by 0 bases, and 21 bases separated the two germline ends. CDR3 sequence: CATKWGTNRSNYGYTF. CDR3 DNA sequence: TGTGCCACCAAATGGGGGACTAACCGATCTAACTATGGCTACACCTTC.

This clonotype has only a few counts. This chain uses TRBV19 with TRBJ1-5; D is unclear. The V gene lost 3 bases and the J gene lost 6 bases, with 12 bases spanning the gap. Germline assignment: CDR1 LNHDA and CDR2 SQIVND (reference sequence). This CDR3 contains 14 residues. The CDR3 loop is CASSMIGAGQPQHF. CDR3 sequence (DNA): TGTGCCAGTAGTATGATAGGAGCGGGTCAGCCCCAGCATTTT.

The V gene is TRBV27, the J gene TRBJ1-3, with TRBD1 as a possible D gene (6 bases). With 3 bases removed from V and 4 bases from J, the gap between germline ends came to 10 bases. This CDR3 spans 14 amino acids. From germline, CDR1 is MNHEY and CDR2 SMNVEV (reference sequence). Written as DNA, the CDR3 is TGTGCCAGCAGTTTCGCGGGGGGCGGAAACACCATATATTTT. Translation gives CASSFAGGGNTIYF.

The J gene is TRBJ2-7, the V gene TRBV6-2 or TRBV6-3, with 10 bases that match TRBD1. Germline V CDR1 and CDR2: MNHEY, SVGEGT. V gave up 0 bases and J gave up 3 bases; unmatched junction bases: 5. This CDR3 has 16 amino acids. CDR3 loop: CASSYSDRGLGYEQYF. The DNA for the CDR3 is TGTGCCAGCAGTTACTCCGACAGGGGGCTAGGCTACGAGCAGTACTTC.

The genes are TRBV10-3 and TRBJ2-7, with D possibly being TRBD2 (6 bases). The V gene's germline CDR1 is ENHRY and CDR2 SYGVKD. V was cut by 3 bases and J by 6 bases, with 15 bases left in between. The CDR3 has 14 amino acids. CDR3 loop: CAISDFAGKGEQYF. The DNA for the CDR3 is TGTGCCATCAGTGACTTTGCGGGGAAGGGCGAGCAGTACTTC.

The genes are TRBV20-1 and TRBJ1-2, with D tentatively TRBD1 (6 bases). Trimming left V 5 bases short and J 2 bases short, with 12 bases between. Per germline, CDR1 DFQATT and CDR2 SNEGSKA (reference sequence). The CDR3 loop spans 13 amino acids. CDR3: CSAEQGTNYGYTF. In DNA form, the CDR3 reads TGCAGTGCTGAACAGGGAACCAACTATGGCTACACCTTC.

This chain connects TRBV6-5 to TRBJ2-7, with D possibly being TRBD1 or TRBD2 (5 bases each). Looked up from germline, CDR1 is MNHEY and CDR2 is SVGAGI. The V end lost 0 bases, the J end lost 5 bases, and 14 bases lay between the germline ends. This CDR3 has 15 residues. The CDR3 nucleotides read TGTGCCAGCAGTTACTCCTCCCAGGGAGAGGACGAGCAGTACTTC. Translated, it gives CASSYSSQGEDEQYF.

The V gene is TRBV2, the J gene TRBJ1-5; no reliable D call. Germline-derived CDR1 and CDR2 are SNHLY and FYNNEI. There are 16 residues in the CDR3. V was clipped by 1 base and J by 6 bases, with 16 bases between them. This chain's CDR3 is CASSEGRLERGQPQHF. CDR3 nucleotides: TGTGCCAGCAGTGAAGGGCGCCTGGAGAGAGGTCAGCCCCAGCATTTT.

CDR3 protein: CASSRGAYEQYF. The CDR3 nucleotides are TGTGCCAGCAGTAGGGGTGCTTACGAGCAGTACTTC. This chain joins TRBV27 and TRBJ2-7; D is perhaps TRBD1 (5 bases). Germline assignment: CDR1 MNHEY and CDR2 SMNVEV (reference sequence). The CDR3 is 12 residues long. V was shortened by 5 bases and J by 4 bases, with 9 bases between the two germline ends.

This sequence joins TRBV6-2 or TRBV6-3 and TRBJ1-5; D is unclear. The CDR3 extends over 13 amino acids. Looked up from germline, CDR1 is MNHEY and CDR2 is SVGEGT. Between the trimmed V and J ends, which lost 4 bases and 9 bases, there was a span of 13 bases. This CDR3 is CASSLYGPRPQHF. The CDR3 nucleotides read TGTGCCAGCAGTTTGTACGGGCCAAGGCCCCAGCATTTT.

The chain has TRBV6-1 and TRBJ1-5; the match to TRBD1 covers 7 bases. The CDR3 length is 15 residues. CDR1 is MNHNS, CDR2 SASEGT, per germline. Germline trimming cut 6 bases from V and 4 bases from J; bases unmatched to any gene: 9. In nucleotides, the CDR3 is TGTGCCAGCAGGGGTACAGGGGATTTTAATCAGCCCCAGCATTTT. Amino acid sequence: CASRGTGDFNQPQHF.

The rearrangement uses TRBV24-1 and TRBJ2-2; D might be TRBD1 or TRBD2, each matching 5 bases. Per germline, CDR1 KGHDR and CDR2 SFDVKD. The germline V and J ends were trimmed by 6 bases and 3 bases, with 10 bases remaining between them. The CDR3 sequence is 14 residues long. Here the CDR3 reads CATSTGRDTGELFF. The CDR3 DNA is TGTGCCACCAGTACGGGACGCGACACCGGGGAGCTGTTTTTT.

This clonotype turned up a few times. V is TRBV7-2 and J is TRBJ2-1; D unclear. CDR1 SGHTA and CDR2 FQGNSA come from the germline V gene. Trimming took off 2 bases at V and 9 bases at J, with 11 bases between the two ends. The CDR3 spans 13 residues. DNA for the CDR3: TGTGCCAGCAGCTTATTAGAGGCCGGTGAGCAGTTCTTC. This encodes CASSLLEAGEQFF.

The J gene is TRBJ1-1, the V gene TRBV7-3, with D unclear. The CDR3 spans 13 residues. CDR1 is SGHTA, CDR2 FQGTGA, per germline. The ends were cut back, 2 bases at V and 2 bases at J, with 6 bases in the middle. Written as DNA, the CDR3 is TGTGCCAGCAGCTTATACGGAAACACTGAAGCTTTCTTT. Residues: CASSLYGNTEAFF.

The chain links TRBV19 to TRBJ1-2; 8 positions agree with TRBD1. Trimming at V came to 8 bases and at J to 5 bases, leaving 7 bases not matched to a gene. This CDR3 region has 13 residues. Germline V gives CDR1 LNHDA, CDR2 SQIVND (reference sequence). For the CDR3, the DNA is TGTGCCAGTTCTCCGGACAGGGTGTATGGCTACACCTTC. Residues: CASSPDRVYGYTF.

This chain joins TRBV7-2 and TRBJ1-1; D unclear. V dropped 5 bases and J dropped 1 base, with 11 bases sitting between them. Germline-derived CDR1 and CDR2 are SGHTA and FQGNSA. The CDR3 loop spans 14 amino acids. The CDR3 sequence: CASSPKLKNTEAFF. CDR3 sequence (DNA): TGTGCCAGCAGCCCTAAGTTAAAGAACACTGAAGCTTTCTTT.

This clonotype has just a few counts. The chain carries TRBV7-9 and TRBJ1-4; 9 bases are a match to TRBD1. The V and J ends lost 6 bases and 9 bases, in that order; junction bases with no gene match: 8. The germline CDR1 and CDR2 sequences are SEHNR and FQNEAQ (reference sequence). This CDR3 has 14 residues. CDR3 sequence: CASSSGTGRQKLFF. The CDR3 DNA sequence: TGTGCCAGCAGTTCCGGGACAGGGCGTCAAAAACTGTTTTTT.

The chain recombines TRBV4-1 with TRBJ2-7, with 7 positions matching TRBD2. CDR1 and CDR2 (germline): MGHRA, YSYEKL. CDR3 length equals 15 residues. J lost 5 bases, V lost 1 base, and 8 bases had no gene match. In nucleotides, the CDR3 is TGCGCCAGCAGCCAAGTTGCACTAGCGTCCCACGAGCAGTACTTC. Its protein is CASSQVALASHEQYF.

The rearrangement uses TRBV7-2 and TRBJ1-2; 7 bases fit TRBD1. The CDR3 has 14 amino acids. In germline, CDR1 is SGHTA, CDR2 FQGNSA. J gave up 2 bases and V 2 bases, and 2 bases lay outside the gene matches. CDR3 loop: CASSLPTGNYGYTF. The CDR3 DNA follows: TGTGCCAGCAGCTTACCGACAGGGAACTATGGCTACACCTTC.

V and J are TRBV7-2 and TRBJ2-1; TRBD1 aligns across 11 bases. CDR3 size: 17 residues. Germline CDR1 reads SGHTA; CDR2 reads FQGNSA. J gave up 4 bases and V 0 bases, and 5 bases lay outside the gene matches. CDR3 coding DNA: TGTGCCAGCAGCTTAGCGACCGGGACAGGGGGGTACAATGAGCAGTTCTTC. Translating gives CASSLATGTGGYNEQFF. The full variable domain, its missing parts supplied by reference TRBV7-2 and TRBJ2-1, is GAGVSQSPSNKVTEKGKDVELRCDPISGHTALYWYRQSLGQGLEFLIYFQGNSAPDKSGLPSDRFSAERTGGSVSTLTIQRTQQEDSAVYLCASSLATGTGGYNEQFFGPGTRLTVL.

This chain connects TRBV4-2 to TRBJ1-6; 10 bases are a match to TRBD1. Looked up from germline, CDR1 is LGHNA and CDR2 is YNFKEQ. The CDR3 runs to 17 residues. J gave up 12 bases and V 3 bases, and 14 bases lay outside the gene matches. The CDR3 sequence: CASSHDLHGTGDQPLHF. CDR3 nucleotides: TGTGCCAGCAGCCACGACTTACACGGGACAGGGGATCAACCCCTCCACTTT.

This clonotype has a handful of counts. The chain has TRBV7-3 and TRBJ2-3, with D perhaps TRBD2 (5 bases). V was pared by 6 bases and J by 6 bases, with 10 bases between. The CDR3 runs to 12 residues. Germline V gene lookup returns CDR1 SGHTA and CDR2 FQGTGA. The CDR3 here is CASRNGGDTQYF. The CDR3 region has the DNA TGTGCCAGCAGAAACGGCGGGGATACGCAGTATTTT.

The J gene is TRBJ2-6, the V gene TRBV19, with D possibly matching TRBD2 (5 bases). The CDR3 is 12 residues long. Germline V gene lookup returns CDR1 LNHDA and CDR2 SQIVND (reference sequence). The V end was cut by 9 bases, the J end by 4 bases, with 7 bases between. This chain's CDR3 is CASTRGANVLTF. The CDR3 bases are TGTGCCAGCACTAGGGGGGCCAACGTCCTGACTTTC. Full variable domain (outside the CDR3, taken from reference TRBV19 and TRBJ2-6): DGGITQSPKYLFRKEGQNVTLSCEQNLNHDAMYWYRQDPGQGLRLIYYSQIVNDFQKGDIAEGYSVSREKKESFPLTVTSAQKNPTAFYLCASTRGANVLTFGAGSRLTVL.

The gene calls are TRBV11-2 and TRBJ1-2, with no clear D. The CDR3 runs to 12 residues. V lost 4 bases, J lost 4 bases, and 7 bases lay in between. CDR1 and CDR2 from the germline V gene are SGHAT and FQNNGV. The CDR3, as DNA: TGTGCCAGCAGCTCGCATCTCTATGGCTACACCTTC. It specifies CASSSHLYGYTF.

The chain links TRBV20-1 to TRBJ1-2; 7 bases agree with TRBD1. V trimming: 5 bases; J trimming: 0 bases; junction bases outside the gene matches: 6. The CDR3 runs to 14 residues. The germline gives CDR1 DFQATT, CDR2 SNEGSKA (reference sequence). The CDR3: CSALKTGSNYGYTF. The CDR3 DNA reads as TGCAGTGCTCTAAAGACAGGGTCTAACTATGGCTACACCTTC.

The chain links TRBV7-2 to TRBJ1-2; D call uncertain. V lost 5 bases and J lost 8, with 27 bases in between. The CDR3 runs 17 residues. Looked up from germline, CDR1 is SGHTA and CDR2 is FQGNSA. CDR3 region: CASSLARQATTTRGYTF. The CDR3 DNA sequence: TGTGCCAGCAGCCTCGCCCGACAAGCTACCACCACGAGGGGCTACACCTTC. Variable domain in full (rest from reference TRBV7-2 and TRBJ1-2): GAGVSQSPSNKVTEKGKDVELRCDPISGHTALYWYRQSLGQGLEFLIYFQGNSAPDKSGLPSDRFSAERTGGSVSTLTIQRTQQEDSAVYLCASSLARQATTTRGYTFGSGTRLTVV.

This chain uses TRBV2 with TRBJ1-6; D is undetermined. Germline V gene data show CDR1 as SNHLY and CDR2 as FYNNEI. V lost 2 bases and J 0 bases, leaving 17 bases between the germline ends. This CDR3 spans 19 amino acids. The CDR3 nucleotides are TGTGCCAGCAGTGAAACCTTTTTTTCAGGCAGCTCCTATAATTCACCCCTCCACTTT. This translates into CASSETFFSGSSYNSPLHF.